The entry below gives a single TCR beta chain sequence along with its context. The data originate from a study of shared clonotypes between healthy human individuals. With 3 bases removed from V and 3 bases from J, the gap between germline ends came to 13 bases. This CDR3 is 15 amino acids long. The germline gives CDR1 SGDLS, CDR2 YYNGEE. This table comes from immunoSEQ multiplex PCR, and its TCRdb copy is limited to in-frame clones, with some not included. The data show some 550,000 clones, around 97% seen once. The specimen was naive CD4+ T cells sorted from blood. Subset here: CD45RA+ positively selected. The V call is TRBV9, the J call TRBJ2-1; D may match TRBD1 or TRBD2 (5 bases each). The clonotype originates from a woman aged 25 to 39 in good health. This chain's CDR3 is CASSAAGTNYNEQFF. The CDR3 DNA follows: TGTGCCAGCAGCGCCGCCGGGACCAACTACAATGAGCAGTTCTTC.